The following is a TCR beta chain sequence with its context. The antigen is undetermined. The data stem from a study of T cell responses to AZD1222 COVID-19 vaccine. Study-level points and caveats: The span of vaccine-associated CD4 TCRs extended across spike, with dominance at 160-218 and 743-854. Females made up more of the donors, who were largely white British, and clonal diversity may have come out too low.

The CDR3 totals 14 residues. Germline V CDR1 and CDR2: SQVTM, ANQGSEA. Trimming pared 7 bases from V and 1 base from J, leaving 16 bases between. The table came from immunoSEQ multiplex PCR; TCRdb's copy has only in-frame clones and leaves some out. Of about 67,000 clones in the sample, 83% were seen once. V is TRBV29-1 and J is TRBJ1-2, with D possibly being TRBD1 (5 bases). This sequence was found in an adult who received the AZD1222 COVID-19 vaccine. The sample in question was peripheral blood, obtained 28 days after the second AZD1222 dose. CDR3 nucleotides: TGCAGCGCCCGGGACCCGGACCGTAACTATGGCTACACCTTC. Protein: CSARDPDRNYGYTF.